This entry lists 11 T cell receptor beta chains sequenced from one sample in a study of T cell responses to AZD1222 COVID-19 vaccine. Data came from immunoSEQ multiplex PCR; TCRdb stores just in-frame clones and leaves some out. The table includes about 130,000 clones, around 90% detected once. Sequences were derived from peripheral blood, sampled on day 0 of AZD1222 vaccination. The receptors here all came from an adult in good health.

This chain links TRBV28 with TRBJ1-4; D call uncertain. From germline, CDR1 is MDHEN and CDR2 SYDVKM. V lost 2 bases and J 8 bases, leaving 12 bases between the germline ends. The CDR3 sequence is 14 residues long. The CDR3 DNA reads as TGTGCCAGCAGTTTAAAAGGGCTCCAGGAAAAACTGTTTTTT. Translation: CASSLKGLQEKLFF.

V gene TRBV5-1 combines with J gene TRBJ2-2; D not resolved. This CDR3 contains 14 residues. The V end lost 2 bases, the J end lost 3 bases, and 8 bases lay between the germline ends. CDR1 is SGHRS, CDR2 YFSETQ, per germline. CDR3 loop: CASSFIRDTGELFF. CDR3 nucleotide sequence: TGCGCCAGCAGCTTCATCCGGGACACCGGGGAGCTGTTTTTT.

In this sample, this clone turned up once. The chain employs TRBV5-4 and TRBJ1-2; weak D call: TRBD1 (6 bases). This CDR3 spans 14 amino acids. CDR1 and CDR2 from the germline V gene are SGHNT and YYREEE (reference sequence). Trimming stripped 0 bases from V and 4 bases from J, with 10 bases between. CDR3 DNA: TGTGCCAGCAGCTTGGACAGGGCTCTCTATGGCTACACCTTC. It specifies CASSLDRALYGYTF.

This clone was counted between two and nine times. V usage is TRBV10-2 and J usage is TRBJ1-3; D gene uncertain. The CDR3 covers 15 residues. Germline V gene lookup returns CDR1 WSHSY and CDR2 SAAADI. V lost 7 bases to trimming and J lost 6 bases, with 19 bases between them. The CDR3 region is CASTEDGVEANTIYF. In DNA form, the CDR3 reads TGCGCCAGCACCGAGGACGGCGTGGAGGCAAACACCATATATTTT.

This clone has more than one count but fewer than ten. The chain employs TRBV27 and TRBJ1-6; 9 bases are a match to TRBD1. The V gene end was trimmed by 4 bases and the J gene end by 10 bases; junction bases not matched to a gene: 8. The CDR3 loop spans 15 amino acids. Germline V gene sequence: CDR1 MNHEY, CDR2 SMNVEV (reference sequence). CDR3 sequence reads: CASSSGQGMRSPLHF. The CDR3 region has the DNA TGTGCCAGCAGTTCAGGACAGGGGATGAGGTCACCCCTCCACTTT.

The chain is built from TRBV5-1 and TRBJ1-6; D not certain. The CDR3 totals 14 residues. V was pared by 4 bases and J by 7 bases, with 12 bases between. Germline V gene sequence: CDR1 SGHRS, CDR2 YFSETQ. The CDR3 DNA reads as TGCGCCAGCAGCGGGCTGACGGAGAATTCACCCCTCCACTTT. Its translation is CASSGLTENSPLHF.

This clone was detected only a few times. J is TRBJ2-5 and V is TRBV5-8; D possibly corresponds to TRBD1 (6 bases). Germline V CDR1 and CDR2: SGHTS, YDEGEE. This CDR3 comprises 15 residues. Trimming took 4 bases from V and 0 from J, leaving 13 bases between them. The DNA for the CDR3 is TGTGCCAGCAGCGAAGGACAGAGCAACCAAGAGACCCAGTACTTC. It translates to CASSEGQSNQETQYF. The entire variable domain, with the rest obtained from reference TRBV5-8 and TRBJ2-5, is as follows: EAGVTQSPTHLIKTRGQQATLRCSPISGHTSVYWYQQALGLGLQFLLWYDEGEERNRGNFPPRFSGRQFPNYSSELNVNALELEDSALYLCASSEGQSNQETQYFGPGTRLLVL.

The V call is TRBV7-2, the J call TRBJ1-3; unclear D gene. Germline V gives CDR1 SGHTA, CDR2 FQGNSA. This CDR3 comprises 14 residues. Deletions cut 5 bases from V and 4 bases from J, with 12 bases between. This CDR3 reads CASSPLVGGNTIYF. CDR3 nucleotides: TGTGCCAGCAGCCCACTTGTCGGAGGAAACACCATATATTTT.

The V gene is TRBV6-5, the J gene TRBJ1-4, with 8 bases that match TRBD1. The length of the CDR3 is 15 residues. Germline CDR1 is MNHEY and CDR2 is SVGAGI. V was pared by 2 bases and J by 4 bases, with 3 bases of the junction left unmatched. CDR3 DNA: TGTGCCAGCAGTTACCTTGGACAGGGTAATGAAAAACTGTTTTTT. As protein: CASSYLGQGNEKLFF.

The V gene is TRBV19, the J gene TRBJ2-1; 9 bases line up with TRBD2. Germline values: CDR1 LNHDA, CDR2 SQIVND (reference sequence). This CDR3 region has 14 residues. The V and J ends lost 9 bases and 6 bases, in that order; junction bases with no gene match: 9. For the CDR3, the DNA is TGTGCCAGCACTAACCTAGCGGGACCCAATGAGCAGTTCTTC. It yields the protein CASTNLAGPNEQFF.

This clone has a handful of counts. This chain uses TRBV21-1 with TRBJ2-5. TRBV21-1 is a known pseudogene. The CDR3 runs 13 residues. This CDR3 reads CASTTHPGETQYF. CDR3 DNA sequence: TGTGCCAGCACCACCCATCCTGGGGAGACCCAGTACTTC.